Shown below are 12 T cell receptor beta chains from a single sample sequenced in a study of CD8+ T cells in alopecia areata. RNA was isolated and reverse transcribed to cDNA, the sequencing template. The protocol was immunoSEQ multiplex PCR, while the TCRdb copy is restricted to in-frame clones and leaves out a portion. Here the sample spans over 150,000 clones, about 53% being singletons. Treatment here: oral pan-JAK inhibitor, 5-10 mg twice daily. Specimen: CD8+ T cells sorted from blood, collected at week 24, from a patient treated with tofacitinib. These TCRs come from a human donor with alopecia areata.

In this sample, this clone turned up a few times. The rearrangement joins TRBV19 to TRBJ2-7; TRBD2 matches 10 bases. Germline values: CDR1 LNHDA, CDR2 SQIVND (reference sequence). The CDR3 contains 16 residues. Unmatched junction bases numbered 11, after V lost 6 bases and J lost 3 bases. As DNA, the CDR3 is TGTGCCAGTAGCGACGCACTGGGACTAGCGATCTACGAGCAGTACTTC. Translated: CASSDALGLAIYEQYF.

The rearrangement links TRBV7-2 to TRBJ2-7; 9 bases fit TRBD2. The CDR3 consists of 18 residues. CDR1 SGHTA and CDR2 FQGNSA come from the germline V gene. The ends lost 1 base at V and 0 bases at J; junction bases unmatched: 10. This CDR3 reads CASSLESRRGGNSYEQYF. The CDR3 bases are TGTGCCAGCAGCTTAGAATCCCGGCGGGGGGGGAACTCCTACGAGCAGTACTTC.

The chain employs TRBV29-1 and TRBJ2-2, with D possibly called TRBD1 or TRBD2 (6 bases each). Germline V gene data show CDR1 as SQVTM and CDR2 as ANQGSEA. The CDR3 loop spans 13 amino acids. V was trimmed by 8 bases and J by 3 bases, leaving 13 bases between them. This CDR3 reads CSTWGADTGELFF. For the CDR3, the DNA is TGCAGCACCTGGGGGGCGGACACCGGGGAGCTGTTTTTT.

This clone appeared a few times. The chain couples TRBV19 to TRBJ2-7; D could derive from TRBD1 or TRBD2 (5 bases each). V lost 3 bases to trimming and J lost 0 bases, with 9 bases between them. Germline V gene sequence: CDR1 LNHDA, CDR2 SQIVND (reference sequence). This CDR3 comprises 14 residues. Here the CDR3 reads CASSMIGGSYEQYF. The CDR3 DNA reads TGTGCCAGTAGTATGATTGGGGGCTCCTACGAGCAGTACTTC.

The chain employs TRBV4-1 and TRBJ2-3, with D tentatively TRBD2 (5 bases). Per the germline V gene, CDR1 is MGHRA and CDR2 is YSYEKL. The V gene lost 0 bases and the J gene lost 0 bases, with 19 bases spanning the gap. This CDR3 is built from 19 residues. The chain's CDR3 is CASSQDLILGDSSTDTQYF. In nucleotides, the CDR3 is TGCGCCAGCAGCCAAGATCTAATCCTCGGGGATTCTAGCACAGATACGCAGTATTTT.

This chain joins TRBV4-1 and TRBJ2-7, with D tentatively TRBD1 (5 bases). In germline, CDR1 is MGHRA, CDR2 YSYEKL. V was clipped by 0 bases and J by 4 bases, with 10 bases between them. The CDR3 covers 14 residues. The CDR3 is CASSQEQAGYEQYF. CDR3 bases: TGCGCCAGCAGCCAAGAACAGGCCGGGTACGAGCAGTACTTC.

This clone came up a few times. This rearrangement joins TRBV6-5 to TRBJ2-7; 13 positions match TRBD2. The CDR3 extends over 13 amino acids. Trimming removed 4 bases from V and 7 bases from J; junction bases left unmatched: 1. Germline loops: CDR1 MNHEY, CDR2 SVGAGI. This CDR3 is CASSLGLAGEQYF. CDR3 sequence (DNA): TGTGCCAGCAGTTTGGGACTAGCGGGGGAGCAGTACTTC.

The V and J genes are TRBV27 and TRBJ2-1; no clear D. Looked up from germline, CDR1 is MNHEY and CDR2 is SMNVEV (reference sequence). CDR3 length: 12 amino acids. V shed 6 bases and J shed 5 bases, with 8 bases lying between them. DNA of the CDR3: TGTGCCAGCAGAATTGGGCACAATGAGCAGTTCTTC. Its protein is CASRIGHNEQFF.

The chain recombines TRBV5-1 with TRBJ2-7, with 9 bases fitting TRBD1. CDR1 is SGHRS, CDR2 YFSETQ, per germline. The length of the CDR3 is 17 residues. Germline trimming cut 3 bases from V and 4 bases from J; bases unmatched to any gene: 14. CDR3 in amino acids: CASSSKGQGDIEYEQYF. In nucleotides, the CDR3 is TGCGCCAGCAGCTCAAAGGGACAGGGCGATATCGAGTACGAGCAGTACTTC. The whole variable domain, filled in from reference TRBV5-1 and TRBJ2-7, reads KAGVTQTPRYLIKTRGQQVTLSCSPISGHRSVSWYQQTPGQGLQFLFEYFSETQRNKGNFPGRFSGRQFSNSRSEMNVSTLELGDSALYLCASSSKGQGDIEYEQYFGPGTRLTVT.

The chain uses TRBV27 and TRBJ2-2; unclear D gene. Trimming took off 5 bases at V and 5 bases at J, with 6 bases between the two ends. The CDR3 totals 12 residues. The germline V gene has CDR1 MNHEY and CDR2 SMNVEV (reference sequence). The CDR3 protein is CASSDGTGELFF. Written as DNA, the CDR3 is TGTGCCAGCAGTGACGGGACCGGGGAGCTGTTTTTT.

This clone was counted between two and nine times. The rearrangement joins TRBV9 to TRBJ2-1, with D unclear. The CDR3 extends over 13 amino acids. Germline V gene lookup returns CDR1 SGDLS and CDR2 YYNGEE. V gave up 0 bases and J gave up 8 bases, with 9 bases separating them. The CDR3 DNA reads TGTGCCAGCAGCGTAGTAGGCCCCGATGAGCAGTTCTTC. This translates into CASSVVGPDEQFF.

The DNA of the CDR3 is TGTGCCAGCAGCCCCACAGGGACTAACTATGGCTACACCTTC. Translating gives CASSPTGTNYGYTF. The chain combines TRBV5-6 with TRBJ1-2; tentatively, D is TRBD1 (6 bases). Germline assignment: CDR1 SGHDT and CDR2 YYEEEE. CDR3 length: 14 amino acids. V lost 4 bases and J 0 bases, leaving 10 bases between the germline ends.